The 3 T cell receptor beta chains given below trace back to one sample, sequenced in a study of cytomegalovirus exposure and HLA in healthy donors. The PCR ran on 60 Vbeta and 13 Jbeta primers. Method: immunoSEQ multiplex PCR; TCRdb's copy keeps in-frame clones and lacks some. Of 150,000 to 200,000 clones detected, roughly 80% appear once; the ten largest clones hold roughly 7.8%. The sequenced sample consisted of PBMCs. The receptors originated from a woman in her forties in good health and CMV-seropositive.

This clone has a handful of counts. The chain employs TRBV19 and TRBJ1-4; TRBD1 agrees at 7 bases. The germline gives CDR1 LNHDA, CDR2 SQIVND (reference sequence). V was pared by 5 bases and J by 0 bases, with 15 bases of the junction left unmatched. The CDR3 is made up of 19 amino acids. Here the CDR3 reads CASSPGDSTSIATNEKLFF. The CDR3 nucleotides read TGTGCCAGTAGTCCCGGGGACAGTACCAGCATTGCAACTAATGAAAAACTGTTTTTT.

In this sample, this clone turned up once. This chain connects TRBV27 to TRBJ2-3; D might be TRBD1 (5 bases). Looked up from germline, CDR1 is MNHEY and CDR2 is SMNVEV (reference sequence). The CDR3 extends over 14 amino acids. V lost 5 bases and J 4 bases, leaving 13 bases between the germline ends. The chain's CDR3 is CASSTWGTADTQYF. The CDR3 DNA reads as TGTGCCAGCAGTACCTGGGGCACGGCAGATACGCAGTATTTT.

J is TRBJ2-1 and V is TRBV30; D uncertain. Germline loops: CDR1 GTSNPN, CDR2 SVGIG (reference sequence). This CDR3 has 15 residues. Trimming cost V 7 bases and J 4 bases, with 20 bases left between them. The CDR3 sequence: CASQVAREAYNEQFF. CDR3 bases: TGTGCCTCTCAAGTAGCCAGAGAAGCTTACAATGAGCAGTTCTTC.